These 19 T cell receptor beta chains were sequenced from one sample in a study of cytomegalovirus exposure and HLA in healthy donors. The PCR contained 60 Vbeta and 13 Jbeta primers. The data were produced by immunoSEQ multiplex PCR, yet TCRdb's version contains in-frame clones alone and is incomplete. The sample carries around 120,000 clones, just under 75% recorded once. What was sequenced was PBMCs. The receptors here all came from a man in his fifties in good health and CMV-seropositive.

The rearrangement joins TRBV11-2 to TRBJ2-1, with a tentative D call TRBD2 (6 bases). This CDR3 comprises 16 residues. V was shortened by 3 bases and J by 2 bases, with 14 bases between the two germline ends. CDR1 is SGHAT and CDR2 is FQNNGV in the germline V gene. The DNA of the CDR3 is TGTGCCAGCAGCTTTTGGGAGGCCGTGCCCTACAATGAGCAGTTCTTC. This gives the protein CASSFWEAVPYNEQFF.

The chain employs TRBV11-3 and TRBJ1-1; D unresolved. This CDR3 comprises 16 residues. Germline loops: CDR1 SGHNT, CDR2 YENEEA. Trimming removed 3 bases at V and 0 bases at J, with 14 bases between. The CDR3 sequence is CASSLMVGLMNTEAFF. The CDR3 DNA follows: TGTGCCAGCAGCTTGATGGTAGGACTTATGAACACTGAAGCTTTCTTT.

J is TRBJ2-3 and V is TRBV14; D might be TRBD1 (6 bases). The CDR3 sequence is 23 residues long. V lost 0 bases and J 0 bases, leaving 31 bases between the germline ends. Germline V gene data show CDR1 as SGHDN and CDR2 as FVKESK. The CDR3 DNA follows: TGTGCCAGCAGCCAAGAAAGCAGAGCTCCGGGACACTCTCTGCTTTTTAGCACAGATACGCAGTATTTT. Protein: CASSQESRAPGHSLLFSTDTQYF.

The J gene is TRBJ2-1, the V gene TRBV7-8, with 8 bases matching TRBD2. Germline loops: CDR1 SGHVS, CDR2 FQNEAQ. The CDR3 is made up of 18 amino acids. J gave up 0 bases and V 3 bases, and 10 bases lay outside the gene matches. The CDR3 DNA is TGTGCCAGCAGCTTGTACCTGACTAGCGCGGCCTCCTACAATGAGCAGTTCTTC. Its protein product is CASSLYLTSAASYNEQFF.

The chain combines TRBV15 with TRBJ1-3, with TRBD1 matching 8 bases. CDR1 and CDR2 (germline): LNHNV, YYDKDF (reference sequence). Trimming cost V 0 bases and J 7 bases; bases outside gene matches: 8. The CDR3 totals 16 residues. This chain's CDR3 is CATSRDWSQGANTIYF. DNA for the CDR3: TGTGCCACCAGCAGAGATTGGAGCCAGGGGGCGAACACCATATATTTT.

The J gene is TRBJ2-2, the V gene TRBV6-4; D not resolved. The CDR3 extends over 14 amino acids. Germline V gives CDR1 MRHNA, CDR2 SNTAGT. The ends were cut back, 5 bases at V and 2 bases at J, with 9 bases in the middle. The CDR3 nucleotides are TGTGCCAGCAGTCTACAGACCAACACCGGGGAGCTGTTTTTT. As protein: CASSLQTNTGELFF.

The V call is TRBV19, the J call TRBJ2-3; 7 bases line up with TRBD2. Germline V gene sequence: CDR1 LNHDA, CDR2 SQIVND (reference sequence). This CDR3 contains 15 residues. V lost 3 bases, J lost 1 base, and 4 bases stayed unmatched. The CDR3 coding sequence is TGTGCCAGTAGTATCTGGGGGGGTGGCACAGATACGCAGTATTTT. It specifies CASSIWGGGTDTQYF.

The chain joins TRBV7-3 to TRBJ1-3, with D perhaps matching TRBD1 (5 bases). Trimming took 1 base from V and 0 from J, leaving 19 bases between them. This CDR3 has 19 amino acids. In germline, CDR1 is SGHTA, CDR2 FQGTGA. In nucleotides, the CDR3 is TGTGCCAGCAGCTTAAAAAGCCAGGGAGGTATCAGCTCTGGAAACACCATATATTTT. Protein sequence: CASSLKSQGGISSGNTIYF.

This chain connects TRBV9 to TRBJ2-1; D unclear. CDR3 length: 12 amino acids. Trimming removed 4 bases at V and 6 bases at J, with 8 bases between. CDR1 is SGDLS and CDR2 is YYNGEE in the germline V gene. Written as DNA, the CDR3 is TGTGCCAGCAGCCCGTTACTCAATGAGCAGTTCTTC. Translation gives CASSPLLNEQFF.

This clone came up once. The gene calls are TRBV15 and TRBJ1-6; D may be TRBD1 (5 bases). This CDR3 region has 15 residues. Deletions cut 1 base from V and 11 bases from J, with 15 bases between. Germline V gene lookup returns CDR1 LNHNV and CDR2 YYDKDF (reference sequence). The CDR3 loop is CATSRATGVDTPLHF. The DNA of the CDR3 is TGTGCCACCAGCAGAGCTACGGGGGTCGATACACCCCTCCACTTT.

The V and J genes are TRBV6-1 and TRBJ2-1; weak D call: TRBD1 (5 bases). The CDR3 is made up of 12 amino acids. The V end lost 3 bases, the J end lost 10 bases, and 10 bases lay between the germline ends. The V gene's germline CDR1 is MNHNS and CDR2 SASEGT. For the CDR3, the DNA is TGTGCCAGCAGTGACGGTTCAGGGGAGCAGTTCTTC. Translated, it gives CASSDGSGEQFF.

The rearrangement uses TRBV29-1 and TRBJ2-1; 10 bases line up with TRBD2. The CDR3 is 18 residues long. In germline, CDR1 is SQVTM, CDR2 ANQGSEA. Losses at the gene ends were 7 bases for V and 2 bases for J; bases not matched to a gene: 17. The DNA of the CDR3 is TGCAGCGCCGTAACCGGGACTAGCGTCTCGGTAACCTACAATGAGCAGTTCTTC. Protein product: CSAVTGTSVSVTYNEQFF.

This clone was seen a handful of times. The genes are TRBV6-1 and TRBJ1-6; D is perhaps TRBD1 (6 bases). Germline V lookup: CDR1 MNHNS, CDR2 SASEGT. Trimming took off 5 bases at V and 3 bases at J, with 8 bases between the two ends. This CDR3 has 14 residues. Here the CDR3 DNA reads TGTGCCAGCAGTTGGGACAACTATAATTCACCCCTCCACTTT. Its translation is CASSWDNYNSPLHF.

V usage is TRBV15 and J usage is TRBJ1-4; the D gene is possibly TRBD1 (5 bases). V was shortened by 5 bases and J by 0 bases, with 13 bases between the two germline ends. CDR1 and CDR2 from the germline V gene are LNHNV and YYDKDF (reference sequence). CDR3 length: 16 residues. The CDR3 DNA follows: TGTGCCACCAGCCGGGGGACGGCGGCAACTAATGAAAAACTGTTTTTT. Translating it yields CATSRGTAATNEKLFF.

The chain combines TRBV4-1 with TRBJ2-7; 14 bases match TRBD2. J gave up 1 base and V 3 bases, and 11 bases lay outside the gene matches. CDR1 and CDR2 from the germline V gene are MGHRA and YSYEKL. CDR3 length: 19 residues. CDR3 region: CASSHLPGTSGSKSYEQYF. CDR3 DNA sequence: TGCGCCAGCAGCCACCTGCCCGGGACTAGCGGGAGTAAGTCCTACGAGCAGTACTTC.

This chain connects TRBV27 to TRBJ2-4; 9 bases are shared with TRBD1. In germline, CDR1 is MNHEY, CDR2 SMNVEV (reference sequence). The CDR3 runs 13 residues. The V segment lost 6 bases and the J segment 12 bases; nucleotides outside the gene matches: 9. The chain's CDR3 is CASRFSGQGSQYF. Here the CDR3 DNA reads TGTGCCAGCAGATTCTCGGGACAGGGCTCTCAGTACTTC.

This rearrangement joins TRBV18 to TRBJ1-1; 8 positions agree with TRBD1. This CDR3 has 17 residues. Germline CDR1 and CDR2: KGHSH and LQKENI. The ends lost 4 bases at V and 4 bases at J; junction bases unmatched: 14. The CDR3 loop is CASSLRTGGRGFTEAFF. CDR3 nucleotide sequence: TGTGCCAGCTCACTGAGAACAGGGGGTCGCGGGTTCACTGAAGCTTTCTTT.

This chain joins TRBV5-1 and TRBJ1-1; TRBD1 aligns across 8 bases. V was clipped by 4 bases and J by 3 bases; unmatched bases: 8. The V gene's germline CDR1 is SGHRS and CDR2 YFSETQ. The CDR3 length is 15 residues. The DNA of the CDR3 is TGCGCCAGCAGCGGTCGGACAGGGACGGACACTGAAGCTTTCTTT. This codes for CASSGRTGTDTEAFF.

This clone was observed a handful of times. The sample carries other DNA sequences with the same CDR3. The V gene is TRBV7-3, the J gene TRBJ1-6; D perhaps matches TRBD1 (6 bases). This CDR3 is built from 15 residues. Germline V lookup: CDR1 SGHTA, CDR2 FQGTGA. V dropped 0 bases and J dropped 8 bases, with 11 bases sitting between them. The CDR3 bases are TGTGCCAGCAGCTTAACAACAGGGAAAGATTCACCCCTCCACTTT. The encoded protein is CASSLTTGKDSPLHF.